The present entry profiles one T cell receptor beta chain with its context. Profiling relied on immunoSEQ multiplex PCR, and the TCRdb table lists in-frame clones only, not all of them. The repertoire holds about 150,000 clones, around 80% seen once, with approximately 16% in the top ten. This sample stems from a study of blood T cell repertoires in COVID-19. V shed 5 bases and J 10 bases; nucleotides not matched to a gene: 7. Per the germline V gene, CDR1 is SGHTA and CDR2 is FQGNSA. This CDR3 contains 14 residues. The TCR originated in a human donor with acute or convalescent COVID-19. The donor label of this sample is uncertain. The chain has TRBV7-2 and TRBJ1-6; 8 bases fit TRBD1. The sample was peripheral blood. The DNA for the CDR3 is TGTGCCAGCAGCATACGACAGGGGCGGTCACCCCTCCACTTT. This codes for CASSIRQGRSPLHF.